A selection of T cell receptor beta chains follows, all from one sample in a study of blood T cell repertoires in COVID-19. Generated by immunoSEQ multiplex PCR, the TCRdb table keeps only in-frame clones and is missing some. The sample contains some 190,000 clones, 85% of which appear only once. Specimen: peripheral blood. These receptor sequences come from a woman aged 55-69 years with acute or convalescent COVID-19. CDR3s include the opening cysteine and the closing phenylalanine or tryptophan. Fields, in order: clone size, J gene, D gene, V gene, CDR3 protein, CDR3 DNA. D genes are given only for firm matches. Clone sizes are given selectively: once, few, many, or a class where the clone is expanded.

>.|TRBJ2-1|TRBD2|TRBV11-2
CASSPGMGLAGGGSSEQFF
TGTGCCAGCAGCCCCGGAATGGGACTAGCGGGAGGAGGGTCGAGTGAGCAGTTCTTC
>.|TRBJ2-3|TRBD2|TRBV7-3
CASSHRAGADTQYF
TGTGCCAGCAGTCACCGCGCGGGAGCAGATACGCAGTATTTT
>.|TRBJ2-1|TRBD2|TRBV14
CASSLLAGVGTYNEQFF
TGTGCCAGCAGCCTTCTAGCGGGAGTAGGGACCTACAATGAGCAGTTCTTC
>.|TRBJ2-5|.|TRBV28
CASSRRGIQETQYF
TGTGCCAGCAGTAGAAGGGGGATCCAAGAGACCCAGTACTTC
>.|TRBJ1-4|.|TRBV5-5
CASSFSAGANEKLFF
TGTGCCAGCAGCTTCTCCGCAGGGGCTAATGAAAAACTGTTTTTT
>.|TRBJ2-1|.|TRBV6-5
CASREGSYNEQFF
TGTGCCAGCAGGGAGGGCTCCTACAATGAGCAGTTCTTC
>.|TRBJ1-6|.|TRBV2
CASRSAVVTLHF
TGTGCCAGCAGGTCTGCGGTGGTCACCCTCCACTTT
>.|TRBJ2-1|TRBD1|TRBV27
CASSSGQGFYNEQFF
TGTGCCAGCAGTTCCGGACAGGGGTTCTACAATGAGCAGTTCTTC
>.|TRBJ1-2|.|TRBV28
CASSNGLVYTF
TGTGCCAGCAGTAACGGACTCGTCTACACCTTC
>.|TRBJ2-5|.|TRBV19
CASSKWSEREETQYF
TGTGCCAGTAGTAAATGGTCCGAGCGGGAAGAGACCCAGTACTTC
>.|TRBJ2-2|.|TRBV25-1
CASALAANTGELFF
TGTGCCAGTGCCCTAGCTGCGAACACCGGGGAGCTGTTTTTT
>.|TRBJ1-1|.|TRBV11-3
CASRRVVRMNTEAFF
TGTGCCAGCAGACGGGTCGTACGAATGAACACTGAAGCTTTCTTT
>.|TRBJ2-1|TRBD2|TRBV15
CATSRPTSGVYEQFF
TGTGCCACCAGCAGACCGACTAGCGGGGTGTATGAGCAGTTCTTC
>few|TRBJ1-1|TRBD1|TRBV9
CASSVGTGVNTEAFF
TGTGCCAGCAGCGTAGGGACAGGAGTTAACACTGAAGCTTTCTTT
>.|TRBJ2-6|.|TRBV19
CASSIAVSGANVLTF
TGTGCCAGTAGTATTGCGGTCTCTGGGGCCAACGTCCTGACTTTC
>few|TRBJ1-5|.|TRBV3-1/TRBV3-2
CASSQDPLRPQHF
TGTGCCAGCAGCCAAGACCCCCTCCGGCCCCAGCATTTT
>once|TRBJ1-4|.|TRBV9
CASSVDWGRNDEKLFF
TGTGCCAGCAGCGTAGACTGGGGCAGGAATGACGAAAAACTGTTTTTT
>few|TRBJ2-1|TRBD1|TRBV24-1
CATSDPGQGSNVNEQFF
TGTGCCACCAGTGATCCGGGACAGGGAAGTAATGTAAATGAGCAGTTCTTC
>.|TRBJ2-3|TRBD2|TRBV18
CASSPPTTSDGTDTQYF
TGTGCCAGCTCGCCCCCTACGACTAGCGACGGCACAGATACGCAGTATTTT
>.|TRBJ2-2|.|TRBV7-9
CASSLYVGHSTGELFF
TGTGCCAGCAGCTTATACGTTGGGCATAGCACCGGGGAGCTGTTTTTT